Sequencing of this T cell receptor (beta chain) was carried out in a study of Ad26.COV2.S vaccination and SARS-CoV-2 variants. CDR1 SGHNT and CDR2 YENEEA come from the germline V gene. The V end was cut by 5 bases, the J end by 3 bases, with 15 bases between. CDR3 size: 15 residues. As to treatment: around 19 received Ad26.COV2.S at low or high dose, single or two shots; five or six received placebo; per-sample allocation not given. Each sample was drawn 63 days after the first injection (of vaccine or placebo). Data came from immunoSEQ multiplex PCR; TCRdb stores just in-frame clones and leaves some out. The sample consists of about 680,000 clones, about 90% of them appearing once.

The sample consisted of peripheral blood, taken in a trial of Ad26.COV2.S vaccine versus placebo. This sequence was found in a person aged 18-65 years who received the Ad26.COV2.S COVID-19 vaccine or a placebo. The rearrangement joins TRBV11-3 to TRBJ2-3; a possible D gene is TRBD1 (6 bases). The CDR3: CASSPSQGSTDTQYF. Here the CDR3 DNA reads TGTGCCAGCAGCCCTTCCCAGGGGTCAACAGATACGCAGTATTTT.